A selection of T cell receptor beta chains follows, all from one sample in a study of T cell responses to AZD1222 COVID-19 vaccine. Produced via immunoSEQ multiplex PCR; TCRdb's table is partial and in-frame only. The sample yields around 130,000 clones, roughly 86% seen once. The source was peripheral blood, collected on day 0 of AZD1222 vaccination. Receptors were obtained from an adult in good health. Each CDR3 is given with its conserved first and last residue. D genes are given only for firm matches. Clone size is stated in some rows and not others, as once, few, many or a class when expanded.

clone_size j_call d_call v_call cdr3_nt cdr3_aa
. TRBJ2-2 . TRBV19 TGTGCCAGTACCCCCCGGGGGAGGAACACCGGGGAGCTGTTTTTT CASTPRGRNTGELFF
. TRBJ2-5 . TRBV7-8 TGTGCCAGCAGCTACGGGGTTGCGATTAGTTCTGGAGAGACCCAGTACTTC CASSYGVAISSGETQYF
medium-sized TRBJ2-7 TRBD2 TRBV2 TGTGCCAGCATGGAGGGAGGGAGGTACGAGCAGTACTTC CASMEGGRYEQYF
. TRBJ1-4 . TRBV4-1 TGCGCCAGCAGCCCTGGGGCAGCCACTACTTCAGCAACTAATGAAAAACTGTTTTTT CASSPGAATTSATNEKLFF
. TRBJ2-1 . TRBV28 TGTGCCGAAACCGGACTACAGGAGCAGTTCTTC CAETGLQEQFF
. TRBJ1-5 . TRBV27 TGTGCCAGCAGGCAGGGACCCCTAGATCAGCCCCAGCATTTT CASRQGPLDQPQHF
once TRBJ1-5 TRBD1 TRBV5-5 TGTGCCAGCAGCTTACAGGGGGGTCAGCCCCAGCATTTT CASSLQGGQPQHF
once TRBJ1-2 TRBD1 TRBV6-5 TGTGCCAGCTCGCCGGCCCCGGGACAGGGGGGAGGCTACACCTTC CASSPAPGQGGGYTF
. TRBJ2-3 . TRBV7-2 TGTGCCAGCAGCTTAGACTCCGCCCCAGATACGCAGTATTTT CASSLDSAPDTQYF
. TRBJ2-1 . TRBV7-9 TGTGCCAGCAGCGGGCGGTCTCCTGAGCAGTTCTTC CASSGRSPEQFF
. TRBJ1-1 . TRBV7-9 TGTGCCAGCAGCGGGAGGGGCACTGAAGCTTTCTTT CASSGRGTEAFF
once TRBJ2-7 TRBD2 TRBV9 TGTGCCAGCAGCGTAGGGGTCACTAGCGGGTACTCCTACGAGCAGTACTTC CASSVGVTSGYSYEQYF
. TRBJ2-3 TRBD2 TRBV5-4 TGTGCCAGCAGCTTGAACAGCGGGGGCACAGATACGCAGTATTTT CASSLNSGGTDTQYF
. TRBJ2-1 . TRBV6-5 TGTGCCAGCGGGGGACACCGGAACAATGAGCAGTTCTTC CASGGHRNNEQFF
. TRBJ2-1 TRBD2 TRBV19 TGTGCCAGTAGTTCTCCGGGACTAGCGGGAGGCTTGAATGAGCAGTTCTTC CASSSPGLAGGLNEQFF
. TRBJ1-6 TRBD1 TRBV6-7 TGTGCCAGCAGTTACCGGACAGGGGGCGCTTCACCCCTCCACTTT CASSYRTGGASPLHF
once TRBJ2-2 . TRBV5-1 TGCGCCAGCAGCCCTGAGGCCACGACTACCGGGGAGCTGTTTTTT CASSPEATTTGELFF
. TRBJ1-4 TRBD1 TRBV5-1 TGCGCCAGCAGCGGACCCTACAGGGGTCGTGGCGAAAAACTGTTTTTT CASSGPYRGRGEKLFF
. TRBJ2-7 TRBD2 TRBV13 TGTGCCAGCAGGAGCGGGGGCGCCCGAAGGGAGCAGTACTTC CASRSGGARREQYF
. TRBJ2-2 . TRBV7-9 TGTGCCAGCAGTCGAGGGGCCACCGGGGAGCTGTTTTTT CASSRGATGELFF
. TRBJ1-1 . TRBV6-5 TGTGCCAGCACGGGGAACACTGAAGCTTTCTTT CASTGNTEAFF
. TRBJ2-2 TRBD1 TRBV5-1 TGCGCCAGCAGCCCGGGACAGCTTGTGAACACCGGGGAGCTGTTTTTT CASSPGQLVNTGELFF
. TRBJ1-5 . TRBV5-8 TGTGCCAGCAGCTTTTTCCGGGACTATAGCAATCAGCCCCAGCATTTT CASSFFRDYSNQPQHF
. TRBJ1-2 . TRBV9 TGTGCCAGCAGCCCCCCCTTTGAGGTCGGCTATGGCTACACCTTC CASSPPFEVGYGYTF
. TRBJ1-5 . TRBV28 TGTGCCAGCAGCCTGGATCAGCCCCAGCATTTT CASSLDQPQHF
. TRBJ2-2 TRBD2 TRBV3-1/TRBV3-2 TGTGCCAGCAGCTGGGGGAGGGCAACCGGGGAGCTGTTTTTT CASSWGRATGELFF
. TRBJ2-7 . TRBV24-1 TGTGCCACCAGTGATTCGGGTGGGACCCAGTACGAGCAGTACTTC CATSDSGGTQYEQYF
. TRBJ1-2 . TRBV27 TGTGCCAGCCAGGGCGCCGGCTATGGCTACACCTTC CASQGAGYGYTF
. TRBJ1-2 . TRBV9 TGTGCCAGCAGCGGACCCCGGGGTACTCTTAACTATGGCTACACCTTC CASSGPRGTLNYGYTF
. TRBJ2-5 . TRBV18 TGTGCCAGCTCACCGGAGGCAGACTACCAAGAGACCCAGTACTTC CASSPEADYQETQYF
. TRBJ2-7 . TRBV9 TGTGCCAGCAGGGCCGGGAGCAGCTCCGGTGAGCAGTACTTC CASRAGSSSGEQYF
. TRBJ2-2 . TRBV28 TGTGCCAGCAGTTTAGATACAGGATACACCGGGGAGCTGTTTTTT CASSLDTGYTGELFF
few TRBJ2-7 TRBD1 TRBV5-1 TGCGCCAGCAGCTTCGCAGGGGGACACTACGAGCAGTACTTC CASSFAGGHYEQYF
. TRBJ1-2 TRBD1 TRBV5-6 TGTGCCAGCAGCTCGCGGGACAGGGTGATACTTGGCTACACCTTC CASSSRDRVILGYTF
. TRBJ2-7 . TRBV20-1 TGCAGTGCTAGTCCGGTCCCCTACGAGCAGTACTTC CSASPVPYEQYF
. TRBJ2-7 TRBD1 TRBV6-1 TGTGCCAGCAGTGAGACAGGGTCCGGCGAGCAGTACTTC CASSETGSGEQYF
. TRBJ1-2 . TRBV9 TGTGCCAGCAGCTTCGGGACCCAGGGCTACACCTTC CASSFGTQGYTF
. TRBJ2-1 . TRBV10-3 TGTGCCATCAGTGATGGTTTAGCAGCTGAGCAGTTCTTC CAISDGLAAEQFF
. TRBJ1-5 . TRBV27 TGTGCCAGCAGCCCCTTGGGCGTAAATCAGCCCCAGCATTTT CASSPLGVNQPQHF
. TRBJ2-7 . TRBV28 TGTGCCAGTTTGGCAGGGAGCTCCTACGAGCAGTACTTC CASLAGSSYEQYF
. TRBJ1-1 . TRBV6-5 TGTGCCAGCAGTTACGGGGTGAGCACTGAAGCTTTCTTT CASSYGVSTEAFF
. TRBJ2-7 TRBD2 TRBV7-9 TGTGCCAGCAGCTCTAGCGGGGGGGCCCTTTACGAGCAGTACTTC CASSSSGGALYEQYF
. TRBJ2-2 . TRBV4-2 TGTGCCAGCAGCCAAGTAGGGGGTAGCCCGGGAGGGGAGCTGTTTTTT CASSQVGGSPGGELFF
. TRBJ2-3 . TRBV28 TGTGCCAGCAGTTTAACTTCCGGCGGGGCGAAGACAGATACGCAGTATTTT CASSLTSGGAKTDTQYF
. TRBJ1-5 . TRBV7-9 TGTGCCAGCAGCTCAGCATCCGACGGCAATCAGCCCCAGCATTTT CASSSASDGNQPQHF
few TRBJ2-7 TRBD2 TRBV7-3 TGTGCCAGCAGCTTATCTTGGGGGGGCTCCTACGAGCAGTACTTC CASSLSWGGSYEQYF
. TRBJ2-7 . TRBV18 TGTGCCAGCTCACCAAAGGGGTCAAGTTACGAGCAGTACTTC CASSPKGSSYEQYF
. TRBJ2-1 TRBD2 TRBV11-3 TGTGCCAGCAGCTTAGAGACTAGCGGGTACAATGAGCAGTTCTTC CASSLETSGYNEQFF
once TRBJ1-5 . TRBV6-1 TGTGCCAGCAGTGAATGGAGGGGAAGCAATCAGCCCCAGCATTTT CASSEWRGSNQPQHF
few TRBJ2-7 . TRBV28 TGTGCCAGCAGCCCCGAAGGGACCCCGTCCTACGAGCAGTACTTC CASSPEGTPSYEQYF
. TRBJ1-2 TRBD1 TRBV6-5 TGTGCCAGCAGCTACGGGGGACAGAACTATGGCTACACCTTC CASSYGGQNYGYTF
. TRBJ2-1 . TRBV28 TGTGCCAGCAGTTTAAGACTTGAGCAGTTCTTC CASSLRLEQFF
. TRBJ1-1 . TRBV5-1 TGCGCCAGCAGCCGAGGTCGTGAGTATGTGTACACTGAAGCTTTCTTT CASSRGREYVYTEAFF